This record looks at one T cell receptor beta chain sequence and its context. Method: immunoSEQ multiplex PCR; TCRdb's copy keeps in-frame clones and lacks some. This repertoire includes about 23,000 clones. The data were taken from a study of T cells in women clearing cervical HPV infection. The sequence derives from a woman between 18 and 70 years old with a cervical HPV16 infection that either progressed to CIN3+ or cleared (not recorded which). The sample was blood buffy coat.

This CDR3 reads CSASPQDRRAFF. CDR3 DNA (partial): TGCAGTGCTAGTCCTCAAGACAGGAGA. This chain uses TRBV20-1 with TRBJ1-1; possible D gene TRBD1, 6 bases. The CDR3 end lies 3 residues beyond the end of the read and is filled in from the germline J gene. Germline CDR1 is DFQATT and CDR2 is SNEGSKA (reference sequence). The CDR3 runs to 12 residues.